The next 14 T cell receptor beta chains were all read from a single sample in a study of technical replicates of blood from a handful of donors. Produced via immunoSEQ multiplex PCR; TCRdb's table is partial and in-frame only. Found here are tens of thousands of clones, approximately 96% of them singletons; the top ten hold roughly 0.21%. The sample was T cells isolated from PBMCs. These receptors all stem from a human donor in good health.

The chain joins TRBV6-5 to TRBJ1-1; D might be TRBD1 (5 bases). The length of the CDR3 is 14 residues. Trimming pared 5 bases from V and 1 base from J, leaving 11 bases between. Germline CDR1 and CDR2: MNHEY and SVGAGI. CDR3 sequence reads: CASSPRTPNTEAFF. The CDR3 DNA sequence: TGTGCCAGCAGTCCGAGGACACCGAACACTGAAGCTTTCTTT.

The DNA of the CDR3 is TGTGCCAGCAGATCCGGGACAGGGGGTGACAATGAGCAGTTCTTC. Protein sequence: CASRSGTGGDNEQFF. V usage is TRBV5-4 and J usage is TRBJ2-1; 11 bases match TRBD1. The V and J ends lost 5 bases and 5 bases, in that order; junction bases with no gene match: 6. The CDR3 covers 15 residues. Per the germline V gene, CDR1 is SGHNT and CDR2 is YYREEE (reference sequence).

The CDR3 sequence is CASSDQGTGFAEAFF. CDR3 coding DNA: TGTGCCAGCAGTGATCAGGGAACAGGGTTTGCTGAAGCTTTCTTT. This sequence joins TRBV2 and TRBJ1-1, with D maybe TRBD1 (6 bases). The CDR3 sequence is 15 residues long. Trimming pared 3 bases from V and 6 bases from J, leaving 17 bases between. CDR1 and CDR2 from the germline V gene are SNHLY and FYNNEI. The entire variable domain, with the rest obtained from reference TRBV2 and TRBJ1-1, is as follows: EPEVTQTPSHQVTQMGQEVILRCVPISNHLYFYWYRQILGQKVEFLVSFYNNEISEKSEIFDDQFSVERPDGSNFTLKIRSTKLEDSAMYFCASSDQGTGFAEAFFGQGTRLTVV.

The chain links TRBV5-8 to TRBJ2-7, with 8 bases fitting TRBD1. Per the germline V gene, CDR1 is SGHTS and CDR2 is YDEGEE. The CDR3 is 12 residues long. The V gene end was trimmed by 8 bases and the J gene end by 5 bases; junction bases not matched to a gene: 6. The CDR3 DNA reads TGTGCCAGTAGACAGGGGCTGAACGAGCAGTACTTC. This gives the protein CASRQGLNEQYF.

This chain uses TRBV28 with TRBJ2-1, with 10 nucleotides matching TRBD2. CDR3 length: 16 amino acids. Germline V gene sequence: CDR1 MDHEN, CDR2 SYDVKM. The V and J ends lost 5 bases and 5 bases, in that order; junction bases with no gene match: 9. CDR3 residues: CASSGRASGSNNEQFF. Here the CDR3 DNA reads TGTGCCAGCAGTGGGCGGGCTAGCGGGAGTAACAATGAGCAGTTCTTC.

The chain couples TRBV19 to TRBJ1-5; D possibly corresponds to TRBD1 (5 bases). Germline assignment: CDR1 LNHDA and CDR2 SQIVND (reference sequence). This CDR3 spans 14 amino acids. V was trimmed by 4 bases and J by 4 bases, leaving 11 bases between them. CDR3 loop: CASSTGLLNQPQHF. The CDR3 DNA reads as TGTGCCAGTAGTACGGGACTCCTAAATCAGCCCCAGCATTTT.

In DNA, the CDR3 is TGTGCCAGCAGTGGCAGACAGGGGGGTTACTCTGAAGCTTTCTTT. The encoded protein is CASSGRQGGYSEAFF. V usage is TRBV6-5 and J usage is TRBJ1-1; 9 bases agree with TRBD1. The CDR3 is made up of 15 amino acids. The germline CDR1 and CDR2 sequences are MNHEY and SVGAGI. V dropped 5 bases and J dropped 6; count of bases not matched to a gene: 10.

This CDR3 reads CASSVLNYGYTF. The CDR3 DNA reads as TGTGCCAGCAGCGTTCTAAACTATGGCTACACCTTC. The chain employs TRBV9 and TRBJ1-2; no definite D call. The CDR3 is 12 residues long. From germline, CDR1 is SGDLS and CDR2 YYNGEE. The ends were cut back, 2 bases at V and 2 bases at J, with 4 bases in the middle.

The chain combines TRBV5-1 with TRBJ2-1; D perhaps matches TRBD1 (6 bases). This CDR3 region has 16 residues. V lost 4 bases, J lost 2 bases, and 16 bases lay in between. The germline V gene has CDR1 SGHRS and CDR2 YFSETQ. The CDR3 protein is CASSLDTGTPYNEQFF. DNA for the CDR3: TGCGCCAGCAGCCTGGACACCGGGACACCCTACAATGAGCAGTTCTTC.

The gene calls are TRBV10-3 and TRBJ2-1; 11 bases fit TRBD2. Germline-derived CDR1 and CDR2 are ENHRY and SYGVKD. Trimming took 10 bases from V and 8 from J; bases not matched to a gene: 10. There are 14 residues in the CDR3. Here the CDR3 reads CATLPGLAVHEQFF. The CDR3 DNA sequence: TGTGCCACACTACCGGGACTAGCGGTCCATGAGCAGTTCTTC.

This chain connects TRBV27 to TRBJ2-6; D unclear. Germline V gene lookup returns CDR1 MNHEY and CDR2 SMNVEV (reference sequence). The length of the CDR3 is 14 residues. The V gene lost 6 bases and the J gene lost 4 bases, with 10 bases spanning the gap. The CDR3 region has the DNA TGTGCCAGCAGCCGGGTCGTAGGGGCCAACGTCCTGACTTTC. Translating it yields CASSRVVGANVLTF.

This chain links TRBV7-9 with TRBJ2-2, with D unresolved. The CDR3 has 17 amino acids. The ends were cut back, 4 bases at V and 1 base at J, with 16 bases in the middle. Germline-derived CDR1 and CDR2 are SEHNR and FQNEAQ (reference sequence). The CDR3: CASSSRYSQVNTGELFF. The CDR3 DNA follows: TGTGCCAGCAGCTCACGCTACTCCCAGGTGAACACCGGGGAGCTGTTTTTT.

The DNA of the CDR3 is TGTGCCAGCAGTTTGGGAGTCGACGAGCAGTACTTC. Translated: CASSLGVDEQYF. The chain combines TRBV28 with TRBJ2-7, with D perhaps TRBD2 (5 bases). CDR3 length: 12 residues. Germline V gives CDR1 MDHEN, CDR2 SYDVKM. The germline V and J ends were trimmed by 3 bases and 5 bases, with 8 bases remaining between them.

The CDR3 spells CASSRTGNSYEQYF. CDR3 DNA: TGTGCCAGTAGTAGGACAGGAAATTCCTACGAGCAGTACTTC. The V and J genes are TRBV19 and TRBJ2-7; 7 nucleotides agree with TRBD1. V shed 4 bases, J shed 1 base, and the junction held 4 bases outside the gene matches. Germline V gives CDR1 LNHDA, CDR2 SQIVND (reference sequence). The CDR3 spans 14 residues.